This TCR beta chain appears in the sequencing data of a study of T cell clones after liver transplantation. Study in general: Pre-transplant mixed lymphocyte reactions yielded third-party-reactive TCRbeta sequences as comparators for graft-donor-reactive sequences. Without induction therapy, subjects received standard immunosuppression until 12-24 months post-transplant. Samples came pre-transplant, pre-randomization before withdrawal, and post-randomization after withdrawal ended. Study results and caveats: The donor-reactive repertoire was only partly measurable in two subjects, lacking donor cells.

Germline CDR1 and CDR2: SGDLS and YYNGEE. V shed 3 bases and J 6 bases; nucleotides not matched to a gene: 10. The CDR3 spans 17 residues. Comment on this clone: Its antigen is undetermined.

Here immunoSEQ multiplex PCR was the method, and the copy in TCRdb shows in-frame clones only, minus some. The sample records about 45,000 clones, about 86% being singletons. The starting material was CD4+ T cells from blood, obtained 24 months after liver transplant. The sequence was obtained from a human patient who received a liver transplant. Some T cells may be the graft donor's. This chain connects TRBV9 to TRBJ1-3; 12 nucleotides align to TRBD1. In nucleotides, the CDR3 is TGTGCCAGCAGCGCCGAGGGCCCGGGACAGGGGGCAAACACCATATATTTT. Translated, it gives CASSAEGPGQGANTIYF.